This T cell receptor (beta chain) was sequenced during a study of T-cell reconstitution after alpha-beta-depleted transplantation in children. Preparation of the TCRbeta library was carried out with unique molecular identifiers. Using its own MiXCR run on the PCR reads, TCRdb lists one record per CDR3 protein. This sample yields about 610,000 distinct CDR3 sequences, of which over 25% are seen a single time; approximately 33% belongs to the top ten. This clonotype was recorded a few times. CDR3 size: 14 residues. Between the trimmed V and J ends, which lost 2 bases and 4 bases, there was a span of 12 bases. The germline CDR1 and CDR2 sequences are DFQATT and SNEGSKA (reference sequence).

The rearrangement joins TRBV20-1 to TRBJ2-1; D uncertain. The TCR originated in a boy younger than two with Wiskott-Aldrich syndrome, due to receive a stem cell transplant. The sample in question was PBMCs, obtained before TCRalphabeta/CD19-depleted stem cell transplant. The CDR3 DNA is TGCAGTGCTAGATCCAACCGGTCGTACAATGAGCAGTTCTTC. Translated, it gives CSARSNRSYNEQFF.